This entry is about one T cell receptor (beta chain). Antigen: not known. The source of the sample is a study of shared clonotypes between healthy human individuals. Study summary: Plates per donor: three CD4 naive, three CD4 memory, two CD8 naive, one CD8 memory. Study observations and caveats: Rarefaction showed that sequencing of sorted subsets was incomplete (despite large depth). Across subsets, estimated richness was generally greater for naive than for memory populations. Compared with clonotypes that all four donors shared, non-shared clonotypes had lower generation probabilities.

The germline CDR1 and CDR2 sequences are LGHNA and YSLEER. The CDR3 sequence is 13 residues long. After removal of 3 bases from V and 10 bases from J, the junction contained 6 bases not matched to a gene. Profiling relied on immunoSEQ multiplex PCR, and the TCRdb table lists in-frame clones only, not all of them. The top ten hold around 1.8% of the sample, which has a few million clones, about 93% seen once. Terminally differentiated effector memory CD45RA+ cells were excluded by CCR7 positive selection of CD45RO-negative cells. J is TRBJ2-1 and V is TRBV4-3; 7 nucleotides match TRBD2. The source material was naive CD8+ T cells from PBMCs. This TCR was sampled from a man between 18 and 35 years old in good health. Some clones in this sample may be carry-over from other donors' samples. As DNA, the CDR3 is TGCGCCAGCAGCCACATGTGGGGGGGAGAGCAGTTCTTC. This gives the protein CASSHMWGGEQFF.